This TCR beta chain came from a study of human T cells and chemical hapten exposure. In the study overall: Patients, largely female, had alopecia areata, totalis or universalis.

Unique molecular identifiers were attached to individual cDNA molecules within the library. MiXCR, applied by TCRdb to the RACE reads, yields one record per CDR3 protein. The profile shows under 150,000 distinct CDR3 sequences, around an eighth of them singletons. Sample time point: patch test 1, 2 weeks after DPC sensitization. Treatment noted: therapeutic diphenylcyclopropenone sensitization with weekly scalp DPC. V was shortened by 2 bases and J by 8 bases, with 12 bases between the two germline ends. The CDR3 runs 14 residues. The receptor was isolated from a woman between 45 and 65 years old with alopecia areata. Some clones in this sample may be carry-over from other donors' samples. The sequenced sample was whole blood, obtained in connection with sensitization to the hapten diphenylcyclopropenone (DPC). The J gene is TRBJ1-4, the V gene TRBV12-3 or TRBV12-4; D unclear. The CDR3 bases are TGTGCCAGCAGTTTACGGCAGCTTTCCGAAAAACTGTTTTTT. As protein: CASSLRQLSEKLFF.